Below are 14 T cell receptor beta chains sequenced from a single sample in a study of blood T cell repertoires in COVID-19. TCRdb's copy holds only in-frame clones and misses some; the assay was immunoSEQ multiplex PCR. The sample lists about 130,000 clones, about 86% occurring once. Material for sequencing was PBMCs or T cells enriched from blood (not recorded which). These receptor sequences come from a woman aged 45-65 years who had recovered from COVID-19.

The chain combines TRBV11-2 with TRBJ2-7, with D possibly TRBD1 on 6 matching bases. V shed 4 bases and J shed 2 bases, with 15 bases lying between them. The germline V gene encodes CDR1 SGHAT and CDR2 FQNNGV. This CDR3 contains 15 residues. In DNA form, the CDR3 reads TGTGCCAGCAGCTCCTATTTTGGGGGCACCTACGAGCAGTACTTC. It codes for CASSSYFGGTYEQYF.

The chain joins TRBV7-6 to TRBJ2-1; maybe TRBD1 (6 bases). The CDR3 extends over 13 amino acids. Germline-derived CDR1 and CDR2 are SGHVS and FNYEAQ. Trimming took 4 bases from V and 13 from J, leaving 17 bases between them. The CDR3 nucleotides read TGTGCCAGCAGCTCCATTCACGGCAGGGGCCAGTTCTTC. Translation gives CASSSIHGRGQFF.

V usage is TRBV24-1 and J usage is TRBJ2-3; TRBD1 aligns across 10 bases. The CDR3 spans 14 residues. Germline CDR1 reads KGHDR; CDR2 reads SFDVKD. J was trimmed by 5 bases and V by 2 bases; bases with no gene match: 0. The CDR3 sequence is CATSDWDRGDTQYF. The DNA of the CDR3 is TGTGCCACCAGTGATTGGGACAGGGGAGATACGCAGTATTTT.

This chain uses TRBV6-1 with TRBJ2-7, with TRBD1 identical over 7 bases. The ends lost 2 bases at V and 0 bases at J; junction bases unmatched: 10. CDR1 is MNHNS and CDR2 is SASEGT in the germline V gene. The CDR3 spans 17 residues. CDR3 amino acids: CASSESGAGGFSYEQYF. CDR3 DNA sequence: TGTGCCAGCAGTGAATCGGGCGCAGGGGGATTCTCCTACGAGCAGTACTTC.

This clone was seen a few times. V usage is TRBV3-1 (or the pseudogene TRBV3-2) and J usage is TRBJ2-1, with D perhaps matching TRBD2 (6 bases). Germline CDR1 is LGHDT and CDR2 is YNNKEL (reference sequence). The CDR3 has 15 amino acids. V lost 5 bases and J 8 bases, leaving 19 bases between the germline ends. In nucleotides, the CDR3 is TGTGCCAGCAGCTCAGGGCTCCCCCCGGGGGATGAGCAGTTCTTC. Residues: CASSSGLPPGDEQFF.

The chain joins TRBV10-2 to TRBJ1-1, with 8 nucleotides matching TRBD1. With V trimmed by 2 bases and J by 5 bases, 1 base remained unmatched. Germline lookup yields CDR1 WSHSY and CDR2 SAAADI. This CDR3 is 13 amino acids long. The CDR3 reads CASSEGQGTEAFF. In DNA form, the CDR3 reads TGCGCCAGCAGTGAGGGACAGGGAACTGAAGCTTTCTTT.

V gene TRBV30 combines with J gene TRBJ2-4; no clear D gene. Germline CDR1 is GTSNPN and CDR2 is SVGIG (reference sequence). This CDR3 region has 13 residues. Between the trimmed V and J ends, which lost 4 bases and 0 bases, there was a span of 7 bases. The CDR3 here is CAWTMRAKNIQYF. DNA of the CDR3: TGTGCCTGGACGATGAGAGCCAAAAACATTCAGTACTTC.

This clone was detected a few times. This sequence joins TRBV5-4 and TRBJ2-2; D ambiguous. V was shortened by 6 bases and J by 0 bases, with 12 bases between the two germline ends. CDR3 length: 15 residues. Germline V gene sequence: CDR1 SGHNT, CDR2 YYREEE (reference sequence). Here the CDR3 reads CASNIDNSNTGELFF. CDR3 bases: TGTGCCAGCAATATAGACAATTCGAACACCGGGGAGCTGTTTTTT.

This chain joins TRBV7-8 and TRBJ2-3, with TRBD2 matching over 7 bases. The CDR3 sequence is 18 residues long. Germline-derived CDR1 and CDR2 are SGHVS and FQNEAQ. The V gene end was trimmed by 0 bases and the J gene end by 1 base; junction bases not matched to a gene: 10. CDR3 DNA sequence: TGTGCCAGCAGCTTAGCGGGTTTCGGTAGCGGGCGCACAGATACGCAGTATTTT. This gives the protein CASSLAGFGSGRTDTQYF.

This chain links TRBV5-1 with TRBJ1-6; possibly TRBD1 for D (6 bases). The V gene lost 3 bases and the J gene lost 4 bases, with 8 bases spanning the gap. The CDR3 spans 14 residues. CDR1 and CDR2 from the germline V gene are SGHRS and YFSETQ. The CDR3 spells CASSSGQYNSPLHF. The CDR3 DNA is TGCGCCAGCAGCTCCGGACAGTATAATTCACCCCTCCACTTT.

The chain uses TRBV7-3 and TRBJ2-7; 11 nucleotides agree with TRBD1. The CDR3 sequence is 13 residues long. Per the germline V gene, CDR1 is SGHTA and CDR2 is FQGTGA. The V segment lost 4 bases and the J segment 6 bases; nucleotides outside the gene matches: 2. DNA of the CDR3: TGTGCCAGCAGCTCGGGGACAGGGGGCGAGCAGTACTTC. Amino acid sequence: CASSSGTGGEQYF.

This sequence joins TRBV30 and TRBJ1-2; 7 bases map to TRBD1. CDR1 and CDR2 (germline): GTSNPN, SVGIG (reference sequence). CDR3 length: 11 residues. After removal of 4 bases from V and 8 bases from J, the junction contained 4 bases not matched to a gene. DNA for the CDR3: TGTGCCTGGACCGACAGGGTCGGCTACACCTTC. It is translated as CAWTDRVGYTF. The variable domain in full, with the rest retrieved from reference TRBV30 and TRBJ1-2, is SQTIHQWPATLVQPVGSPLSLECTVEGTSNPNLYWYRQAAGRGLQLLFYSVGIGQISSEVPQNLSASRPQDRQFILSSKKLLLSDSGFYLCAWTDRVGYTFGSGTRLTVV.

DNA for the CDR3: TGTGCCAGCAGCCTGTGGGTGACAGGGCTGAACACTGAAGCTTTCTTT. Protein product: CASSLWVTGLNTEAFF. The genes are TRBV2 and TRBJ1-1, with 7 bases aligning to TRBD1. This CDR3 region has 16 residues. The V gene end was trimmed by 6 bases and the J gene end by 0 bases; junction bases not matched to a gene: 10. Germline CDR1 and CDR2: SNHLY and FYNNEI.

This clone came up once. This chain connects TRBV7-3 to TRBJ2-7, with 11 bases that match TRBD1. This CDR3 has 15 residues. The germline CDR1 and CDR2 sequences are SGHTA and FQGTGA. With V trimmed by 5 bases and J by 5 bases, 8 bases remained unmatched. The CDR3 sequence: CASSNSGTGGHEQYF. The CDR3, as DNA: TGTGCCAGCAGCAACTCCGGGACAGGGGGACACGAGCAGTACTTC.